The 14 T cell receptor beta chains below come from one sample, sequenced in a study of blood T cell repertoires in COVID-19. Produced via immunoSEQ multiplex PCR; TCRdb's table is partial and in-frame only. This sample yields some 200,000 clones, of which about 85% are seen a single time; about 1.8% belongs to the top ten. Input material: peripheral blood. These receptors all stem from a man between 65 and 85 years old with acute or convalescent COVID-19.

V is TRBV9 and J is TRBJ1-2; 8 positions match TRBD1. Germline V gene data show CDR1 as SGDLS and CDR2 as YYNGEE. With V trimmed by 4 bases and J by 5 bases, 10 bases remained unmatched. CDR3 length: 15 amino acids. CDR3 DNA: TGTGCCAGCAGCCCGGGGCAGGGGGCTCGGTATGGCTACACCTTC. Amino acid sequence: CASSPGQGARYGYTF.

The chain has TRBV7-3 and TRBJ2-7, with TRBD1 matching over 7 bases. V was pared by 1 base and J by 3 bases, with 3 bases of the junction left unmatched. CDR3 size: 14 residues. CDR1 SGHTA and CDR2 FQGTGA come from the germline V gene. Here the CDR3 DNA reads TGTGCCAGCAGCTTAAGCGCAGGGGGCTACGAGCAGTACTTC. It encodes CASSLSAGGYEQYF. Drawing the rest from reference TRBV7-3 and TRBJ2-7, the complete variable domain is GAGVSQTPSNKVTEKGKYVELRCDPISGHTALYWYRQSLGQGPEFLIYFQGTGAADDSGLPNDRFFAVRPEGSVSTLKIQRTERGDSAVYLCASSLSAGGYEQYFGPGTRLTVT.

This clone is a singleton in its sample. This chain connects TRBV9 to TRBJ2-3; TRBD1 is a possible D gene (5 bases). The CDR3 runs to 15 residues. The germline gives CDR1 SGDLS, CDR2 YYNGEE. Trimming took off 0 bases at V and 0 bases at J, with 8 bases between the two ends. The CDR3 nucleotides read TGTGCCAGCAGCGTAGCAGGGTTCAGCACAGATACGCAGTATTTT. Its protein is CASSVAGFSTDTQYF.

The CDR3 loop is CASSFGSDTQYF. The CDR3 DNA reads TGTGCCAGCAGCTTTGGCTCAGATACGCAGTATTTT. This chain connects TRBV5-4 to TRBJ2-3; no definite D call. CDR3 length equals 12 residues. Germline CDR1 reads SGHNT; CDR2 reads YYREEE (reference sequence). V was cut by 2 bases and J by 4 bases, with 5 bases left in between.

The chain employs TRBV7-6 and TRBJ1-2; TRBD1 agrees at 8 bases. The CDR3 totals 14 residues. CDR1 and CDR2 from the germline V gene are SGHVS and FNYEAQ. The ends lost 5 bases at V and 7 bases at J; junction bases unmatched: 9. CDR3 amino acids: CASSPTGTGGGYTF. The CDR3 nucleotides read TGTGCCAGCAGCCCCACCGGGACAGGAGGTGGCTACACCTTC.

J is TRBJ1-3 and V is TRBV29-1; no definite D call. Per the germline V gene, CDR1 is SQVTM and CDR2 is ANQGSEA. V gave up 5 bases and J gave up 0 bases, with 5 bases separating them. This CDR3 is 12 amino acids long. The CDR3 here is CSVSSSGNTIYF. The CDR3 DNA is TGCAGCGTTTCGAGCTCTGGAAACACCATATATTTT.

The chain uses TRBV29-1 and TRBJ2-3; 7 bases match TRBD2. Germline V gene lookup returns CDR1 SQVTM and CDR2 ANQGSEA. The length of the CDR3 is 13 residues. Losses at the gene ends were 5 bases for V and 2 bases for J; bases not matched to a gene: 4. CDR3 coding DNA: TGCAGCGTTAGCGGGACTAACACAGATACGCAGTATTTT. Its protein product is CSVSGTNTDTQYF.

The CDR3 loop reads CASRSDSNTGELFF. CDR3 nucleotides: TGTGCCAGTAGGTCCGACTCGAACACCGGGGAGCTGTTTTTT. The chain carries TRBV19 and TRBJ2-2, with D unclear. The germline gives CDR1 LNHDA, CDR2 SQIVND (reference sequence). This CDR3 region has 14 residues. The ends were cut back, 6 bases at V and 0 bases at J, with 8 bases in the middle.

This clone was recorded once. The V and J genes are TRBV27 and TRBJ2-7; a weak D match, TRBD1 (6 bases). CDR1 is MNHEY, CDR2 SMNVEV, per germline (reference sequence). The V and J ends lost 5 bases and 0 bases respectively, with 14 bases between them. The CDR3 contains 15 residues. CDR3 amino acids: CASSTRGGSSYEQYF. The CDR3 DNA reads TGTGCCAGCAGTACCCGAGGGGGTAGCTCCTACGAGCAGTACTTC.

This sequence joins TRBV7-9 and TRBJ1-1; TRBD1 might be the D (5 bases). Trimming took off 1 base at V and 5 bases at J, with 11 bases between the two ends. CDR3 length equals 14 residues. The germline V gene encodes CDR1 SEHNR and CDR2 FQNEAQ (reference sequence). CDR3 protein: CASSLDTGITEAFF. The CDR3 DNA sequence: TGTGCCAGCAGCTTAGATACAGGTATAACTGAAGCTTTCTTT.

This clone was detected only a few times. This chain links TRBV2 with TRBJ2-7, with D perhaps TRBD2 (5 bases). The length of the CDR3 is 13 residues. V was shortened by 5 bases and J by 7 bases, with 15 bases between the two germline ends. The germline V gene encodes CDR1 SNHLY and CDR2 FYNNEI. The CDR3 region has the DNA TGTGCCAGCAGTAAAGGACTTTCCGGGGAGCAGTACTTC. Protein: CASSKGLSGEQYF.

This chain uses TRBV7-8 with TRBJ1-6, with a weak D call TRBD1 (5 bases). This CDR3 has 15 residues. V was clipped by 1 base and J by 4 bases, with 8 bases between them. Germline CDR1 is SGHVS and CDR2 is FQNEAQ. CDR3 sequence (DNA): TGTGCCAGCAGCTTAGGGGGCAGGTATAATTCACCCCTCCACTTT. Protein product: CASSLGGRYNSPLHF.

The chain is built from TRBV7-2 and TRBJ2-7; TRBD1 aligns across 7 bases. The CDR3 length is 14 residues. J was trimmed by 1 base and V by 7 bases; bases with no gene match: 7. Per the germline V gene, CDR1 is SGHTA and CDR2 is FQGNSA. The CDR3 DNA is TGTGCCAGCACCCTACAGGGGAATTCCTACGAGCAGTACTTC. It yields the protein CASTLQGNSYEQYF.

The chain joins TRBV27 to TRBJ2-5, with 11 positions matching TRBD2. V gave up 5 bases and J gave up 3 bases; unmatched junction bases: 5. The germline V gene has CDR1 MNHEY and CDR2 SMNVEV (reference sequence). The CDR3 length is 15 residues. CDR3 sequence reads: CASSKPGLAEETQYF. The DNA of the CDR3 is TGTGCCAGCAGTAAGCCGGGACTAGCGGAAGAGACCCAGTACTTC.